The sequence of this T cell receptor beta chain was determined in a study of blood T cells in healthy people across ages. A second PCR of about 7 to 12 cycles used a sample-barcoded 5' primer and a J-beta primer mix. Each cDNA molecule was tagged by a template-switch adaptor that had 12 random nucleotides. One entry per CDR3 protein results from TCRdb running MiXCR on the 5' RACE reads. Of some 900,000 distinct CDR3 sequences listed, under 50% are singletons. The sequence derives from a man aged 25 to 45 in good health. Material: blood.

The CDR3 region has the DNA TGCAGTGCTATAATCGCTCAGGCCCCCCAAGAGACCCAGTACTTC. Translating it yields CSAIIAQAPQETQYF. The chain joins TRBV20-1 to TRBJ2-5, with unresolved D. The germline V and J ends were trimmed by 4 bases and 1 base, with 16 bases remaining between them. Germline-derived CDR1 and CDR2 are DFQATT and SNEGSKA (reference sequence). The CDR3 runs to 15 residues.